This TCR beta chain was documented in a study of Ad26.COV2.S vaccination and SARS-CoV-2 variants. The table came from immunoSEQ multiplex PCR; TCRdb's copy has only in-frame clones and leaves some out. The repertoire consists of more than 150,000 clones, with around nine tenths occurring once and the leading ten covering less than 6%. Findings of the study overall: Substantial breadth was reportedly displayed by spike-specific CD8+ and CD4+ T cell responses after vaccination. Vaccine recipients and placebo recipients showed similar non-spike TCR breadth. TCR breadth and depth analyses may have underestimated total T cell responses. Vaccine recipients had higher spike-specific TCR breadth than placebo recipients.

In germline, CDR1 is SGHRS, CDR2 YFSETQ. The V end was cut by 4 bases, the J end by 8 bases, with 16 bases between. This CDR3 is 14 amino acids long. In regard to this clone: Its antigen is as yet unknown.

The sequences come from peripheral blood, collected after recovery from COVID-19. This chain joins TRBV5-1 and TRBJ2-1; D tentatively reads TRBD1 or TRBD2 (5 bases each). The origin of this receptor is a human donor who had recovered from COVID-19. The CDR3 DNA reads TGCGCCAGCAGCCAAACCGGGACCTCCCATGAGCAGTTCTTC. Protein sequence: CASSQTGTSHEQFF.